This T cell receptor (beta chain) was identified in a study of Graves' ophthalmopathy and Graves' hyperthyroidism. Study at large: Calling hyperthyroidism stable required that no ophthalmopathy show up within 18 months of follow-up.

Establishment of the diagnosis relied upon clinical symptoms, serum thyroxine, TRAb, thyroid ultrasound and orbital computed tomography. The authors amplified TCR beta CDR3 regions from RNA transcripts. Following a first-round RT-PCR that used HTBI primers, a second-round multiplex PCR was carried out. TCRdb itself ran the multiplex PCR reads through MiXCR, one entry per CDR3 protein. The sample contains some 1.1 million distinct CDR3 sequences, 35% to 45% of which appear only once. Only a few counts were recorded for this clonotype. This TCR came from an adult man with Graves' hyperthyroidism. Sequences were obtained from peripheral blood or thyroid tissue (not recorded which).

CDR3 in DNA: TGTGCCAGCAGATCCCTCCTTCCAGGGGGCGCTTACGAGCAGTACTTC. As protein: CASRSLLPGGAYEQYF. The genes are TRBV6-5 and TRBJ2-7; 8 nucleotides agree with TRBD1. CDR3 size: 16 residues. V shed 6 bases, J shed 4 bases, and the junction held 14 bases outside the gene matches. Per the germline V gene, CDR1 is MNHEY and CDR2 is SVGAGI.